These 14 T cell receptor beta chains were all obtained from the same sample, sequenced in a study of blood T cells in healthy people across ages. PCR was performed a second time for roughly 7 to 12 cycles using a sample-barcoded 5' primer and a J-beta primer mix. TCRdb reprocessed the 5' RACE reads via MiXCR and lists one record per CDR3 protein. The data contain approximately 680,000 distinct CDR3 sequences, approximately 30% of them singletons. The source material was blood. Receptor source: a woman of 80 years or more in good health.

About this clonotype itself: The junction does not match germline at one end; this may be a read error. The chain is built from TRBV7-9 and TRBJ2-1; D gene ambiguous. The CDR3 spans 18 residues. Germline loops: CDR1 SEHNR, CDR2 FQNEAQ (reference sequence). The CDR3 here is CAGSRPKHGQSSYNEQFF. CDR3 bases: TGTGCCGGCAGCCGCCCTAAACACGGCCAGAGCTCCTACAATGAGCAGTTCTTC.

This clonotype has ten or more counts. CDR3 region: CASSLAGLFYEQYF. Here the CDR3 DNA reads TGTGCCAGCAGCTTAGCGGGACTTTTCTACGAGCAGTACTTC. The chain employs TRBV7-2 and TRBJ2-7, with a tentative D call TRBD2 (6 bases). Germline CDR1 and CDR2: SGHTA and FQGNSA. The CDR3 has 14 residues. Trimming cost V 0 bases and J 3 bases, with 9 bases left between them. Full variable domain (missing parts from reference TRBV7-2 and TRBJ2-7): GAGVSQSPSNKVTEKGKDVELRCDPISGHTALYWYRQSLGQGLEFLIYFQGNSAPDKSGLPSDRFSAERTGGSVSTLTIQRTQQEDSAVYLCASSLAGLFYEQYFGPGTRLTVT.

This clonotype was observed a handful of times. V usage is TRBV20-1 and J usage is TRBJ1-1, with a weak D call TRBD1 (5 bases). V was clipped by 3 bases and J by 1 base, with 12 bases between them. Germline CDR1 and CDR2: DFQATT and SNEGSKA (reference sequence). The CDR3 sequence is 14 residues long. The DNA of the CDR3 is TGCAGTGCTAGGGTCCCCGGGGGGAACACTGAAGCTTTCTTT. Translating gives CSARVPGGNTEAFF.

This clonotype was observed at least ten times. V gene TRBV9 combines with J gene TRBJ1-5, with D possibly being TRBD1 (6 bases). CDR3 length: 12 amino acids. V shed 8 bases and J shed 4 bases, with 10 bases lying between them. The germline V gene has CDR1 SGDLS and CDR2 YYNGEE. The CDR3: CARGAENQPQHF. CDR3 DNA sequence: TGTGCCAGGGGGGCAGAGAATCAGCCCCAGCATTTT.

CDR3 in amino acids: CASSLTGGKGNQPQHF. For the CDR3, the DNA is TGCGCCAGCAGCTTGACAGGGGGGAAAGGCAATCAGCCCCAGCATTTT. The chain recombines TRBV5-1 with TRBJ1-5, with 8 nucleotides matching TRBD1. Germline V gives CDR1 SGHRS, CDR2 YFSETQ. The CDR3 totals 16 residues. The trim removed 1 base at V and 2 bases at J, leaving 5 bases unmatched.

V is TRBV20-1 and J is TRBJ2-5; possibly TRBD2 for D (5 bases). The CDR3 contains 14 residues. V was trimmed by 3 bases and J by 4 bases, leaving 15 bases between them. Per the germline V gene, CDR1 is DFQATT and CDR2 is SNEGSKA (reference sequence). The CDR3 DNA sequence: TGCAGTGCTAGGGACTCTAGGAATCCAGAGACCCAGTACTTC. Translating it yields CSARDSRNPETQYF.

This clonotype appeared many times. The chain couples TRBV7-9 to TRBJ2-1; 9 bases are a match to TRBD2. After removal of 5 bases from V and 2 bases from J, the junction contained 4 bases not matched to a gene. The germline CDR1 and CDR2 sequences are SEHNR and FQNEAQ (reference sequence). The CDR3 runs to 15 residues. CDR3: CASSESGGTYNEQFF. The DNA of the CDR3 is TGTGCCAGCAGCGAGAGCGGGGGGACCTACAATGAGCAGTTCTTC.

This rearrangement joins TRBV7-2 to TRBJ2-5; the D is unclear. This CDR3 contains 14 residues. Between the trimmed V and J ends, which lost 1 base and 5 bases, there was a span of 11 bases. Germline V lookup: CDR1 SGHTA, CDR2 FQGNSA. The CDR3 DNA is TGTGCCAGCAGCTTAGTAGACGGCCGGGAGACCCAGTACTTC. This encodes CASSLVDGRETQYF.

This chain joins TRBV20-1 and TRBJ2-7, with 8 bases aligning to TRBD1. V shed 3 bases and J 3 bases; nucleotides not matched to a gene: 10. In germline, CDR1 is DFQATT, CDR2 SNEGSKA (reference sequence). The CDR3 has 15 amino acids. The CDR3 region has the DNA TGCAGTGCTAGCTTTGGGACAGGTCCCCACTACGAGCAGTACTTC. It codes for CSASFGTGPHYEQYF.

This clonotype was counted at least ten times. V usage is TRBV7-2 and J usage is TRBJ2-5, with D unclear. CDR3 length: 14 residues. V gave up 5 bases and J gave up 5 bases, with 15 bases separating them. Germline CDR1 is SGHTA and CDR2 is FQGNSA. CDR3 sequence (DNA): TGTGCCAGCAGCGCAGGCCTCTACGCGGAGACCCAGTACTTC. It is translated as CASSAGLYAETQYF.

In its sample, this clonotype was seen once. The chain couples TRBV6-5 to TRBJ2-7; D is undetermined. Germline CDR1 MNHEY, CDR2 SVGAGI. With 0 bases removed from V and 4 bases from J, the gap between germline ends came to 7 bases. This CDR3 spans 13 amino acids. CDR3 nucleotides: TGTGCCAGCAGTTACTCCATGGGTTACGAGCAGTACTTC. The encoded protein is CASSYSMGYEQYF.

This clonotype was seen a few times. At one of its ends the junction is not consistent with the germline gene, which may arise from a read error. CDR3 loop: CAWTVLMGHERYF. For the CDR3, the DNA is TGTGCCTGGACAGTGCTAATGGGCCACGAGCGGTACTTC. The chain couples TRBV30 to TRBJ2-7; D is ambiguous. CDR1 and CDR2 from the germline V gene are GTSNPN and SVGIG (reference sequence). The CDR3 has 13 amino acids.

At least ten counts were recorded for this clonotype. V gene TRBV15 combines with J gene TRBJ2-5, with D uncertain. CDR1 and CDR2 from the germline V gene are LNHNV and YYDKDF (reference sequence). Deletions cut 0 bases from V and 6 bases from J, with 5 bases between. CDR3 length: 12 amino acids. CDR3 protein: CATSRDGQTQYF. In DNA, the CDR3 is TGTGCCACCAGCAGAGATGGGCAGACCCAGTACTTC.

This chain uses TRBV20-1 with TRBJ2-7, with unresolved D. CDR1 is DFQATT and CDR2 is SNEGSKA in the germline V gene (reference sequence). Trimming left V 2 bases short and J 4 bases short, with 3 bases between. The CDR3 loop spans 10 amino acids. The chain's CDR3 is CSARQYEQYF. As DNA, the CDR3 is TGCAGTGCTAGACAATACGAGCAGTACTTC.